Sequencing of this T cell receptor (beta chain) was carried out in a study of T cell responses to AZD1222 COVID-19 vaccine (dated by TCRdb to about 2021). Regarding the study in general: Because spike-specific TCR depth and breadth did not differ between the two schedules, AZD1222 recipients who got a second dose at roughly 4 weeks were pooled with those who got a second dose at roughly 12 weeks. Trial participants were enrolled by age into 18-55, 56-69 and 70-plus year subgroups, with roughly 160, 29 and 62 TCR-sequenced participants respectively. TCR sequencing was performed for roughly 250 trial participants, of whom some 200 were given two doses of AZD1222 and roughly 25 were given two doses of MenACWY control vaccine. General conclusions and limits of the study: The 56-69-year group was small, and its depth increase did not reach significance, likely because of low power. Epitopes outside the regions mutated in the B.1.351 and B.1.1.7 variants were reportedly recognized by nearly half of the unique spike-specific TCRs. Most participants were white British and females outnumbered males, and the authors suggested that clonal diversity may have been underestimated. Vaccine-associated CD4 TCRs spanned the whole spike protein, with dominant responses in regions 160-218 and 743-854. Because no samples from the day 14 peak response were available, repertoires could be characterized only after the peak T cell response. Conclusions about previously exposed vaccinees are limited, since just a handful of AZD1222 recipients were seropositive for SARS-CoV-2 at baseline. A significant rise in spike-specific TCR breadth and depth was observed after two AZD1222 doses relative to day 0 and relative to MenACWY recipients.

The CDR3 regions of human TCRbeta chains were analyzed by immunosequencing. Per the source publication's procedure: TCRs in the repertoires were compared against a reference library of SARS-CoV-2-specific TCRs that had been generated with the MIRA antigen-specificity platform. Breadth was defined as the fraction of unique TCRs that were SARS-CoV-2-associated. Depth was defined as the fraction of total T cells that were SARS-CoV-2-associated. Using the MIRA data, each spike-specific TCR was assigned both to the spike region to which the TCR was reactive and to a CD4 or CD8 class. Log10-transformed breadth and depth values were compared by one-way ANOVA with Sidak's multiple comparisons tests. This is the immuneACCESS table as TCRdb keeps it, with only in-frame sequences that have V and J called. A part of the clones is gone; compared with another copy, unresolved V genes explain less than half, and the rest is unexplained. V and J calls and clone size are those listed in that table; D and trimming were worked out from the DNA. For this sample there are more than 85,000 clones; 88% appear just once. The ten largest clones take up around 1.6% of the sample.

The meaning of the sample's time point label: baseline before first vaccination. The vaccinee samples were drawn from two UK trials, COV001 and COV002, one of which was a single-blind randomized controlled phase 2/3 trial testing AZD1222 (ChAdOx1 nCoV-19) in healthy adults. For TCRbeta chain sequencing, PBMC samples were collected from trial participants at day 0 and at day 28 after the second dose. CDR1 and CDR2 are read off the germline V gene as KGHSY and FQNENV. Cut back by 0 bases and 4 bases, the V and J ends lie 7 bases apart. CDR3 length: 14 amino acids, cysteine to phenylalanine. Solely the CDR3 DNA is kept, with 42 bases framed from the first base. Details on this clone: What this receptor recognizes is not known. One base away there is no much larger clone; base qualities are not given.

The receptor was derived from an adult in good health. Here the sequenced sample was peripheral blood, taken on day 0 of AZD1222 vaccination. The sequence links TRBV16 to TRBJ2-1, with the D gene not clear enough to name. The CDR3 here reads CASSQSGLYNEQFF. The base sequence is TGTGCCAGCAGCCAATCCGGTCTATACAATGAGCAGTTCTTC.